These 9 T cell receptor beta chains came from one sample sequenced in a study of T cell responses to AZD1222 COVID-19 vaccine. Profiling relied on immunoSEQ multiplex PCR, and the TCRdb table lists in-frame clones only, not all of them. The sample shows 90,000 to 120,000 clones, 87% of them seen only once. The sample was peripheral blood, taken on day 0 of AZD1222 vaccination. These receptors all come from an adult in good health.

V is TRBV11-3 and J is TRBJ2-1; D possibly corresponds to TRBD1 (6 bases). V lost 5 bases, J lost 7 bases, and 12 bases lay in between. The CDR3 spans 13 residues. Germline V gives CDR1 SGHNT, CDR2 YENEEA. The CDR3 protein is CASSTYRANEQFF. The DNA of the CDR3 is TGTGCCAGCAGCACCTACAGGGCAAATGAGCAGTTCTTC. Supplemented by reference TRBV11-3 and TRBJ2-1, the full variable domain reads EAGVVQSPRYKIIEKKQPVAFWCNPISGHNTLYWYLQNLGQGPELLIRYENEEAVDDSQLPKDRFSAERLKGVDSTLKIQPAELGDSAVYLCASSTYRANEQFFGPGTRLTVL.

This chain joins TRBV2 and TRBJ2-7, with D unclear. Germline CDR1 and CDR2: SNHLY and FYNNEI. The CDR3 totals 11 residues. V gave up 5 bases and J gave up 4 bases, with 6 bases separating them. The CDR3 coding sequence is TGTGCCAGCAGTACGCAATACGAGCAGTACTTC. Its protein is CASSTQYEQYF.

The CDR3 coding sequence is TGTGCCAGTAGTGACGGGGGGTGGGAGACCCAGTACTTC. It yields the protein CASSDGGWETQYF. The V gene is TRBV19, the J gene TRBJ2-5; 7 positions match TRBD2. The V and J ends lost 5 bases and 5 bases, in that order; junction bases with no gene match: 5. Germline CDR1 LNHDA, CDR2 SQIVND (reference sequence). The CDR3 runs 13 residues.

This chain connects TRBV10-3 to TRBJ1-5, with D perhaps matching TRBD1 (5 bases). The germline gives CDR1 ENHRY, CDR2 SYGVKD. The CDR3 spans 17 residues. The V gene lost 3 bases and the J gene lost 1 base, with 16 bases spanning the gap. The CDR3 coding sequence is TGTGCCATCAGTGATCCCAGGTTAGGGGTGAGCAATCAGCCCCAGCATTTT. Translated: CAISDPRLGVSNQPQHF.

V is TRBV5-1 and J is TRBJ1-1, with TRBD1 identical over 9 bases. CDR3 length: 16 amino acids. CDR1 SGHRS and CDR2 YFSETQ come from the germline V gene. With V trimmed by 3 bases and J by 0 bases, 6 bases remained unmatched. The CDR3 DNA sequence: TGCGCCAGCAGCTCCCGACAGGGGGGCCTGAACACTGAAGCTTTCTTT. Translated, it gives CASSSRQGGLNTEAFF.

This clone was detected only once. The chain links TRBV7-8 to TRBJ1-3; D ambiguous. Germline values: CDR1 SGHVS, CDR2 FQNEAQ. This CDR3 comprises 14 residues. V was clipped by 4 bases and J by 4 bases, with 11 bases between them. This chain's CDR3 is CASSSTVAGNTIYF. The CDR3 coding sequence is TGTGCCAGCAGCTCAACAGTTGCAGGAAACACCATATATTTT.

CDR3 residues: CASSFWVPNTEAFF. The CDR3 DNA is TGTGCCAGCAGTTTTTGGGTCCCGAACACTGAAGCTTTCTTT. The chain links TRBV28 to TRBJ1-1; D is ambiguous. CDR1 is MDHEN and CDR2 is SYDVKM in the germline V gene. V shed 3 bases and J shed 1 base, with 9 bases lying between them. CDR3 length: 14 residues.

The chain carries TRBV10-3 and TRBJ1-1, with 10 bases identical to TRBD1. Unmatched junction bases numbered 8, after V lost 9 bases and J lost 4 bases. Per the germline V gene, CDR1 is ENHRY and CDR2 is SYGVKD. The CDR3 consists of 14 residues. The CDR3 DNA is TGTGCCATACGACAGGGGGCGCGCGTCACTGAAGCTTTCTTT. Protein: CAIRQGARVTEAFF.

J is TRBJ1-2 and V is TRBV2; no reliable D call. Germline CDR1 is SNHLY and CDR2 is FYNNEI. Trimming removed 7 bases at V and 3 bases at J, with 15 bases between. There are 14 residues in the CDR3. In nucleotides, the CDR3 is TGTGCCAGCAACCGTAACGGATTGGACTATGGCTACACCTTC. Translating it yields CASNRNGLDYGYTF.